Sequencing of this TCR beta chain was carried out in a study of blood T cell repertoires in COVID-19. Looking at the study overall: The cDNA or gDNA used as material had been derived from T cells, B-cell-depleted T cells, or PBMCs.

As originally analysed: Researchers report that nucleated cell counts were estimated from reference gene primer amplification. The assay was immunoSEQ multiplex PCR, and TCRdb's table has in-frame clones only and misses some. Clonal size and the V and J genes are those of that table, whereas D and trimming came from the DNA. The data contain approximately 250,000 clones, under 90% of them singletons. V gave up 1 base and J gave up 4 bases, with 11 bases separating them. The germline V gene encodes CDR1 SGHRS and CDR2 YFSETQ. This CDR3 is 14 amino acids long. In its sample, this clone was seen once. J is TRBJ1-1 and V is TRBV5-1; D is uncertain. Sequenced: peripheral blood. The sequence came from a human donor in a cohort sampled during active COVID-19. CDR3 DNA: TGCGCCAGCAGCTTGTGGAATGGCGGCACTGAAGCTTTCTTT. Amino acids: CASSLWNGGTEAFF.